This T cell receptor (beta chain) was captured by sequencing in a study of T cell responses to AZD1222 COVID-19 vaccine. This CDR3 spans 14 amino acids. V was shortened by 4 bases and J by 3 bases, with 13 bases between the two germline ends. Germline V gene data show CDR1 as SEHNR and CDR2 as FQNEAQ (reference sequence). The protocol was immunoSEQ multiplex PCR, while the TCRdb copy is restricted to in-frame clones and leaves out a portion. The profile covers 150,000 to 200,000 clones, with 85% to 95% appearing a single time and approximately 4% taken by the ten largest. Concerning this clone: Its antigen is unknown.

Whole-study results and caveats: The donor cohort was predominantly white British with a female majority, and clonal diversity may have been underestimated. The repertoires were collected only after the peak T cell response.

V usage is TRBV7-9 and J usage is TRBJ2-7, with a possible D match to TRBD1 (6 bases). The sample in question was peripheral blood, obtained on day 0 of AZD1222 vaccination. This receptor was obtained from an adult in good health. CDR3 residues: CASSSYRADYEQYF. In DNA form, the CDR3 reads TGTGCCAGCAGCTCCTACAGGGCGGACTACGAGCAGTACTTC.